The TCR beta chain under discussion was sequenced for a study of human T cells and chemical hapten exposure. The CDR3 has 14 amino acids. V lost 4 bases, J lost 0 bases, and 4 bases stayed unmatched. Germline CDR1 SGHDT, CDR2 YYEEEE. This clonotype showed up just a few times. One entry per CDR3 protein, called by TCRdb with MiXCR from the RACE reads. The sample has more than 250,000 distinct CDR3 sequences, roughly 7.4% seen once. Described time point: pre-sensitization, week 0. The treatment was: therapeutic diphenylcyclopropenone sensitization with weekly scalp DPC. The source of this sequence is a man younger than 35 with alopecia areata. Some clones in this sample may be carry-over from other donors' samples. The chain carries TRBV5-6 and TRBJ2-7; TRBD1 matches 7 bases. The starting material was whole blood, obtained in connection with sensitization to the hapten diphenylcyclopropenone (DPC). The CDR3 coding sequence is TGTGCCAGCAGCATCCGGGACAGCTCCTACGAGCAGTACTTC. It codes for CASSIRDSSYEQYF.